The 9 T cell receptor beta chains presented below share a single source sample, sequenced in a study of blood T cell repertoires in COVID-19 (dated by TCRdb to about 2020). Library preparation used the immunoSEQ multiplex PCR assay. TCRdb took this table from immuneACCESS and kept in-frame rearrangements with V and J called. Such tables lack part of the clones; where checked against another copy, unresolved V genes explain under half of the gap, and the rest is unexplained. The sample has tens of thousands of clones on record, roughly 90% of them singletons. The ten largest clones add up to just over 15% of the sample. Sequencing was carried out using peripheral blood. These receptors all stem from a man in his 60s with active COVID-19.

V is TRBV18 and J is TRBJ2-7; a possible D gene is TRBD2 (5 bases). CDR1 and CDR2 from the germline V gene are KGHSH and LQKENI. Trimming cost V 3 bases and J 4 bases, with 10 bases left between them. The CDR3 spans 13 residues. The CDR3 is CASSPEVAYEQYF. The CDR3 DNA follows: TGTGCCAGCTCACCGGAGGTAGCGTACGAGCAGTACTTC.

The J gene is TRBJ1-6, the V gene TRBV6-5; D is possibly TRBD1 (6 bases). The CDR3 spans 15 residues. From germline, CDR1 is MNHEY and CDR2 SVGAGI. The V and J ends lost 4 bases and 14 bases respectively, with 21 bases between them. The CDR3 coding sequence is TGTGCCAGCAGTTTATCCCAGGGGCCCCTTGTGACCCTCCACTTT. Its translation is CASSLSQGPLVTLHF.

The V and J genes are TRBV28 and TRBJ2-3; TRBD2 aligns across 9 bases. V lost 5 bases, J lost 5 bases, and 11 bases stayed unmatched. This CDR3 has 16 amino acids. Germline V CDR1 and CDR2: MDHEN, SYDVKM. The CDR3 here is CASSPQAGGPKDTQYF. CDR3 bases: TGTGCCAGCAGTCCACAAGCGGGAGGCCCCAAAGATACGCAGTATTTT.

This chain joins TRBV6-5 and TRBJ2-2; perhaps TRBD2 as D (5 bases). The germline V gene has CDR1 MNHEY and CDR2 SVGAGI. The V end lost 0 bases, the J end lost 5 bases, and 13 bases lay between the germline ends. The CDR3 has 16 amino acids. The CDR3 DNA sequence: TGTGCCAGCAGTTACTCTTCGCATCGGGGAACCGGGGAGCTGTTTTTT. This gives the protein CASSYSSHRGTGELFF.

The gene calls are TRBV5-1 and TRBJ1-2; 9 positions match TRBD1. V trimming: 4 bases; J trimming: 3 bases; junction bases outside the gene matches: 7. Germline CDR1 and CDR2: SGHRS and YFSETQ. The CDR3 spans 15 residues. CDR3 sequence (DNA): TGCGCCAGCAGCGTAACAGGGGGCGCGGACTATGGCTACACCTTC. Translating it yields CASSVTGGADYGYTF.

The sample holds one count of this clone. V and J are TRBV24-1 and TRBJ2-3, with 14 bases matching TRBD2. Losses at the gene ends were 4 bases for V and 8 bases for J; bases not matched to a gene: 7. This CDR3 spans 16 amino acids. Germline V lookup: CDR1 KGHDR, CDR2 SFDVKD. The CDR3 sequence is CATSDPGLAGVATQYF. In DNA form, the CDR3 reads TGTGCCACCAGTGACCCGGGACTAGCGGGAGTTGCTACGCAGTATTTT.

The chain joins TRBV5-1 to TRBJ2-5; 14 positions agree with TRBD2. CDR1 SGHRS and CDR2 YFSETQ come from the germline V gene. V trimming: 3 bases; J trimming: 7 bases; junction bases outside the gene matches: 5. This CDR3 contains 15 residues. The CDR3: CASSSGLAGGGTQYF. CDR3 nucleotides: TGCGCCAGCAGCTCCGGACTAGCGGGAGGTGGGACCCAGTACTTC.

The V gene is TRBV19, the J gene TRBJ2-2, with 12 bases lining up with TRBD1. The CDR3 contains 16 residues. The J segment lost 6 bases and the V segment lost 6 bases, leaving 8 bases of the junction unmatched. Germline CDR1 is LNHDA and CDR2 is SQIVND (reference sequence). CDR3 bases: TGTGCCAGTAGCCTGGGACAGGGGGCAAAGGCCGGGGAGCTGTTTTTT. Translating it yields CASSLGQGAKAGELFF.

The chain joins TRBV6-5 to TRBJ2-7; 8 bases align to TRBD1. Trimming took 6 bases from V and 0 from J; bases not matched to a gene: 1. Looked up from germline, CDR1 is MNHEY and CDR2 is SVGAGI. The CDR3 covers 13 residues. CDR3 sequence reads: CASRGQVSYEQYF. CDR3 DNA: TGTGCCAGCAGGGGACAGGTCTCCTACGAGCAGTACTTC.